These 26 T cell receptor beta chains were all obtained from the same sample, sequenced in a study of Tregs in tolerant kidney transplant recipients. TCRdb's copy holds only in-frame clones and misses some; the assay was immunoSEQ multiplex PCR. The sample gives hundreds of thousands of clones, around 82% of which show up once; around 0.64% is in the top ten. Sequencing was carried out using CD4+ T cells from blood. These receptors all stem from a human donor in good health.

This chain connects TRBV7-2 to TRBJ1-2; 8 bases are shared with TRBD1. Losses at the gene ends were 3 bases for V and 2 bases for J; bases not matched to a gene: 8. The CDR3 totals 16 residues. Germline V gives CDR1 SGHTA, CDR2 FQGNSA. The CDR3 here is CASSLGGQERNYGYTF. The CDR3 coding sequence is TGTGCCAGCAGCTTGGGGGGACAGGAACGAAACTATGGCTACACCTTC.

J is TRBJ2-6 and V is TRBV11-2; tentatively, D is TRBD2 (6 bases). With 4 bases removed from V and 0 bases from J, the gap between germline ends came to 10 bases. The germline gives CDR1 SGHAT, CDR2 FQNNGV. This CDR3 region has 16 residues. CDR3 bases: TGTGCCAGCAGCTGGGCCGGGGGCTCTGGGGCCAACGTCCTGACTTTC. Protein sequence: CASSWAGGSGANVLTF.

This sequence joins TRBV13 and TRBJ2-3; 10 nucleotides agree with TRBD2. CDR3 size: 16 residues. The J segment lost 0 bases and the V segment lost 4 bases, leaving 4 bases of the junction unmatched. Germline CDR1 is PRHDT and CDR2 is FYEKMQ (reference sequence). The CDR3 protein is CASSWLGLASTDTQYF. The CDR3 bases are TGTGCCAGCAGCTGGTTGGGACTAGCGAGCACAGATACGCAGTATTTT. The complete variable domain, with remaining parts taken from reference TRBV13 and TRBJ2-3, reads AAGVIQSPRHLIKEKRETATLKCYPIPRHDTVYWYQQGPGQDPQFLISFYEKMQSDKGSIPDRFSAQQFSDYHSELNMSSLELGDSALYFCASSWLGLASTDTQYFGPGTRLTVL.

The J gene is TRBJ1-1, the V gene TRBV18; 9 nucleotides align to TRBD1. This CDR3 has 14 residues. V gave up 4 bases and J gave up 3 bases; unmatched junction bases: 3. Germline values: CDR1 KGHSH, CDR2 LQKENI. The CDR3 DNA reads as TGTGCCAGCTCACAAAGGACAGGGGACACTGAAGCTTTCTTT. Translating gives CASSQRTGDTEAFF.

This sequence joins TRBV6-6 and TRBJ1-2; D remains ambiguous. V lost 10 bases and J lost 4, with 4 bases in between. Germline-derived CDR1 and CDR2 are MNHNY and SVGAGI (reference sequence). This CDR3 has 9 amino acids. CDR3 in DNA: TGTGCCACCTCCTATGGCTACACCTTC. It yields the protein CATSYGYTF.

The chain is built from TRBV11-3 and TRBJ2-5; TRBD1 agrees at 8 bases. Trimming at V came to 6 bases and at J to 4 bases, leaving 4 bases not matched to a gene. This CDR3 contains 13 residues. In germline, CDR1 is SGHNT, CDR2 YENEEA. The CDR3 sequence: CASSPGGGETQYF. The CDR3 DNA reads TGTGCCAGCAGTCCAGGGGGCGGAGAGACCCAGTACTTC.

The gene calls are TRBV19 and TRBJ2-3; 9 nucleotides align to TRBD2. V dropped 7 bases and J dropped 0; count of bases not matched to a gene: 14. The germline V gene has CDR1 LNHDA and CDR2 SQIVND (reference sequence). This CDR3 is 18 amino acids long. CDR3 coding DNA: TGTGCCAGTACCGAGGCGGGACTAGCTGTCACTAGCACAGATACGCAGTATTTT. Its translation: CASTEAGLAVTSTDTQYF.

V is TRBV18 and J is TRBJ2-3, with a weak D call TRBD1 (5 bases). Germline-derived CDR1 and CDR2 are KGHSH and LQKENI. There are 14 residues in the CDR3. V was shortened by 9 bases and J by 2 bases, with 15 bases between the two germline ends. The CDR3 DNA reads TGTGCCAGTAGCCAACAGGAGCTCACAGATACGCAGTATTTT. It codes for CASSQQELTDTQYF.

The chain uses TRBV18 and TRBJ1-1; a weak D match, TRBD1 (6 bases). In germline, CDR1 is KGHSH, CDR2 LQKENI. With 6 bases removed from V and 5 bases from J, the gap between germline ends came to 13 bases. The length of the CDR3 is 13 residues. The CDR3 spells CASSQGRETEAFF. DNA for the CDR3: TGTGCCAGCTCTCAGGGGCGGGAGACTGAAGCTTTCTTT.

This chain joins TRBV4-1 and TRBJ1-2; TRBD1 matches at 7 bases. Germline V gives CDR1 MGHRA, CDR2 YSYEKL. This CDR3 spans 16 amino acids. After removal of 2 bases from V and 8 bases from J, the junction contained 14 bases not matched to a gene. The CDR3 DNA is TGCGCCAGCAGCCAACCACGACAGGGAAGGTTAGGCGGCTACACCTTC. Translating it yields CASSQPRQGRLGGYTF.

The CDR3 coding sequence is TGTGCCAGCCGCGGCCGGACAGGGGCTGGCTACACCTTC. This gives the protein CASRGRTGAGYTF. The chain links TRBV6-1 to TRBJ1-2; 9 bases match TRBD1. Germline CDR1 MNHNS, CDR2 SASEGT. The CDR3 length is 13 residues. The junction had 8 bases not matched to a gene; V was cut back by 8 bases and J by 7 bases.

DNA of the CDR3: TGTGCCAGCAAAACATCGGGTAATTCACCCCTCCACTTT. Translating gives CASKTSGNSPLHF. This chain joins TRBV7-6 and TRBJ1-6; no clear D gene. Trimming cost V 7 bases and J 6 bases, with 10 bases left between them. This CDR3 is built from 13 residues. CDR1 SGHVS and CDR2 FNYEAQ come from the germline V gene.

The chain uses TRBV19 and TRBJ1-5; D call uncertain. The V and J ends lost 1 base and 6 bases respectively, with 13 bases between them. Germline V gene sequence: CDR1 LNHDA, CDR2 SQIVND (reference sequence). The CDR3 extends over 15 amino acids. CDR3 protein: CASSIAGFKGQPQHF. The CDR3 nucleotides read TGTGCCAGTAGTATAGCCGGATTCAAAGGTCAGCCCCAGCATTTT.

The V and J genes are TRBV5-6 and TRBJ1-2, with D possibly matching TRBD1 (5 bases). V lost 1 base and J 5 bases, leaving 9 bases between the germline ends. The V gene's germline CDR1 is SGHDT and CDR2 YYEEEE. The CDR3 contains 13 residues. The CDR3 coding sequence is TGTGCCAGCAGCTTGTTCAAGGGGTATGGCTACACCTTC. Its protein is CASSLFKGYGYTF.

This chain links TRBV5-6 with TRBJ2-7; 9 bases agree with TRBD1. J lost 3 bases, V lost 2 bases, and 9 bases had no gene match. Germline loops: CDR1 SGHDT, CDR2 YYEEEE. The CDR3 is made up of 16 amino acids. The CDR3 DNA sequence: TGTGCCAGCAGCTTTCCCCGGGACAGGGATCACTACGAGCAGTACTTC. Translation: CASSFPRDRDHYEQYF.

This clone was observed once. At one end, the junction sequence differs from germline, possibly due to a read error. The chain joins TRBV29-1 to TRBJ1-2, with D possibly being TRBD1 (6 bases). CDR1 is SQVTM, CDR2 ANQGSEA, per germline. The length of the CDR3 is 15 residues. The CDR3 loop reads CSVEVGKGGRYDYTF. The CDR3 nucleotides read TGCAGCGTTGAAGTGGGAAAGGGGGGGAGATATGACTACACCTTC. Full variable domain (remainder filled in from reference TRBV29-1 and TRBJ1-2): SAVISQKPSRDICQRGTSLTIQCQVDSQVTMMFWYRQQPGQSLTLIATANQGSEATYESGFVIDKFPISRPNLTFSTLTVSNMSPEDSSIYLCSVEVGKGGRYDYTFGSGTRLTVV.

The rearrangement links TRBV19 to TRBJ1-2, with D perhaps TRBD1 (6 bases). V lost 5 bases, J lost 8 bases, and 18 bases lay in between. The CDR3 totals 14 residues. Germline assignment: CDR1 LNHDA and CDR2 SQIVND (reference sequence). CDR3 protein: CASSPTGGARGYTF. CDR3 bases: TGTGCCAGTAGTCCGACCGGGGGGGCGCGCGGCTACACCTTC.

The chain uses TRBV11-1 and TRBJ2-3, with TRBD2 identical over 13 bases. V shed 2 bases, J shed 1 base, and the junction held 3 bases outside the gene matches. The CDR3 covers 17 residues. Germline V gene lookup returns CDR1 SGHAT and CDR2 FQDESV (reference sequence). Written as DNA, the CDR3 is TGTGCCAGCAGCTTATCTGGACTAGCGGGGGGCACAGATACGCAGTATTTT. Its protein is CASSLSGLAGGTDTQYF. Looking up the rest from reference TRBV11-1 and TRBJ2-3 gives the full variable domain: EAEVAQSPRYKITEKSQAVAFWCDPISGHATLYWYRQILGQGPELLVQFQDESVVDDSQLPKDRFSAERLKGVDSTLKIQPAELGDSAMYLCASSLSGLAGGTDTQYFGPGTRLTVL.

This clone was observed a single time. V gene TRBV12-5 combines with J gene TRBJ2-5, with 8 bases aligning to TRBD1. The V gene's germline CDR1 is LGHNT and CDR2 FRNRAP. The CDR3 is made up of 14 amino acids. With 6 bases clipped from V and 3 bases from J, the junction kept 6 bases outside the gene matches. The CDR3 DNA follows: TGTGCTAGTGGCCGAGGGGGACAGGAAGAGACCCAGTACTTC. This codes for CASGRGGQEETQYF.

This chain links TRBV30 with TRBJ2-5; D perhaps matches TRBD1 (7 bases). Trimming left V 3 bases short and J 4 bases short, with 18 bases between. The CDR3 consists of 15 residues. CDR1 GTSNPN and CDR2 SVGIG come from the germline V gene (reference sequence). The CDR3 nucleotides are TGTGCCTGGAGCCGACAGGGTGGAGGGGGAGAGACCCAGTACTTC. Amino acid sequence: CAWSRQGGGGETQYF.

The rearrangement uses TRBV6-5 and TRBJ1-2; 12 nucleotides agree with TRBD1. This CDR3 is built from 14 residues. Trimming cost V 4 bases and J 10 bases; bases outside gene matches: 7. Germline loops: CDR1 MNHEY, CDR2 SVGAGI. The CDR3 spells CASSWDRGRLVYTF. Written as DNA, the CDR3 is TGTGCCAGCAGTTGGGACAGGGGGCGCCTGGTCTACACCTTC.

The chain joins TRBV6-5 to TRBJ2-7; possible D gene TRBD2, 6 bases. CDR3 length: 12 residues. Trimming shortened V by 6 bases and J by 8 bases, and 14 bases separated the two germline ends. Germline loops: CDR1 MNHEY, CDR2 SVGAGI. The CDR3: CASRTGDRQQYF. CDR3 DNA sequence: TGTGCCAGCAGGACGGGAGATCGTCAGCAGTACTTC.

The chain carries TRBV6-1 and TRBJ1-1; TRBD1 might be the D (5 bases). Per the germline V gene, CDR1 is MNHNS and CDR2 is SASEGT. The CDR3 runs 15 residues. V was cut by 3 bases and J by 1 base, with 12 bases left in between. The DNA for the CDR3 is TGTGCCAGCAGTGAGGGACGGGCGGGGAACACTGAAGCTTTCTTT. Encoded protein: CASSEGRAGNTEAFF.

The CDR3 is CASSPSRGAEQFF. The CDR3 bases are TGTGCCAGCTCACCCTCCAGGGGAGCCGAGCAGTTCTTC. The genes are TRBV18 and TRBJ2-1; possibly TRBD1 for D (6 bases). V dropped 3 bases and J dropped 10 bases, with 13 bases sitting between them. CDR1 is KGHSH and CDR2 is LQKENI in the germline V gene. The CDR3 length is 13 residues.

V is TRBV7-2 and J is TRBJ1-2, with 8 bases that match TRBD1. V dropped 2 bases and J dropped 5; count of bases not matched to a gene: 7. From germline, CDR1 is SGHTA and CDR2 FQGNSA. This CDR3 is built from 15 residues. CDR3 sequence reads: CASSLRTGGEYGYTF. In DNA form, the CDR3 reads TGTGCCAGCAGCTTAAGAACAGGGGGAGAATATGGCTACACCTTC.

This chain uses TRBV5-5 with TRBJ2-6; D may be TRBD1 (5 bases). The germline V gene has CDR1 SGHKS and CDR2 YYEKEE (reference sequence). Trimming took 0 bases from V and 4 from J, leaving 8 bases between them. CDR3 length equals 15 residues. This CDR3 reads CASSLAGHGANVLTF. DNA of the CDR3: TGTGCCAGCAGCTTGGCAGGGCACGGGGCCAACGTCCTGACTTTC.